One sample yielded the 23 T cell receptor beta chains listed below, sequenced in a study of shared clonotypes between healthy human individuals. The assay was immunoSEQ multiplex PCR, and TCRdb's table has in-frame clones only and misses some. The profile shows 2.3 million or so clones, 85% to 95% of them singletons. The sequenced material came from naive CD4+ T cells from PBMCs. Specified subset: CD45RA+ positively selected. These receptors were collected from a man between 18 and 29 years old in good health. Some clones in this sample may be carry-over from other donors' samples.

Comments on this clone: Other nucleotide sequences in the sample specify the same CDR3. The rearrangement joins TRBV5-1 to TRBJ2-1; D is perhaps TRBD2 (6 bases). This CDR3 contains 14 residues. V gave up 4 bases and J gave up 7 bases, with 15 bases separating them. The V gene's germline CDR1 is SGHRS and CDR2 YFSETQ. The CDR3: CASSPPGSYNEQFF. The CDR3 nucleotides read TGCGCCAGCAGCCCCCCCGGGAGTTATAATGAGCAGTTCTTC. The full variable domain, its missing parts supplied by reference TRBV5-1 and TRBJ2-1, is KAGVTQTPRYLIKTRGQQVTLSCSPISGHRSVSWYQQTPGQGLQFLFEYFSETQRNKGNFPGRFSGRQFSNSRSEMNVSTLELGDSALYLCASSPPGSYNEQFFGPGTRLTVL.

The chain combines TRBV18 with TRBJ2-3; D remains unclear. Germline-derived CDR1 and CDR2 are KGHSH and LQKENI. The CDR3 loop spans 16 amino acids. V was clipped by 3 bases and J by 1 base, with 14 bases between them. In nucleotides, the CDR3 is TGTGCCAGCTCACCCTCCCGTCTTAGTGGCACAGATACGCAGTATTTT. Translation gives CASSPSRLSGTDTQYF.

Of note for this clone: Other DNA sequences in this specimen translate into the identical CDR3. The chain employs TRBV18 and TRBJ2-2; TRBD2 agrees at 14 bases. The germline CDR1 and CDR2 sequences are KGHSH and LQKENI. This CDR3 has 17 residues. Trimming cost V 3 bases and J 4 bases; bases outside gene matches: 4. DNA of the CDR3: TGTGCCAGCTCACCGGGACTAGCGGGAGCAACCACCGGGGAGCTGTTTTTT. Translated: CASSPGLAGATTGELFF.

The chain is built from TRBV5-1 and TRBJ1-1; 7 bases match TRBD1. Germline V lookup: CDR1 SGHRS, CDR2 YFSETQ. This CDR3 contains 14 residues. The ends lost 4 bases at V and 5 bases at J; junction bases unmatched: 8. The CDR3 DNA follows: TGCGCCAGCAGCCAAGGGGGCAGTGGGACTGAAGCTTTCTTT. Residues: CASSQGGSGTEAFF.

V gene TRBV4-1 combines with J gene TRBJ2-2; D is unclear. The CDR3 contains 15 residues. Deletions cut 3 bases from V and 4 bases from J, with 12 bases between. Germline V lookup: CDR1 MGHRA, CDR2 YSYEKL. The chain's CDR3 is CASSQARPFTGELFF. The DNA of the CDR3 is TGCGCCAGCAGCCAGGCCAGGCCCTTCACCGGGGAGCTGTTTTTT.

CDR3 sequence (DNA): TGTGCCAGCAGTTCCCAGGGGCGACAAGGAGCGTATCAGCCCCAGCATTTT. The encoded protein is CASSSQGRQGAYQPQHF. The V and J genes are TRBV27 and TRBJ1-5; a weak D match, TRBD1 (6 bases). This CDR3 spans 17 amino acids. From germline, CDR1 is MNHEY and CDR2 SMNVEV (reference sequence). V dropped 4 bases and J dropped 5 bases, with 21 bases sitting between them.

The V gene is TRBV7-9, the J gene TRBJ2-1; tentatively, D is TRBD2 (6 bases). Deletions cut 2 bases from V and 3 bases from J, with 8 bases between. The CDR3 consists of 14 residues. Per germline, CDR1 SEHNR and CDR2 FQNEAQ (reference sequence). CDR3 sequence: CASSLNSGYNEQFF. DNA for the CDR3: TGTGCCAGCAGCTTAAATAGCGGCTACAATGAGCAGTTCTTC.

The V call is TRBV29-1, the J call TRBJ2-7; 9 nucleotides agree with TRBD2. The CDR3 is made up of 17 amino acids. Germline CDR1 SQVTM, CDR2 ANQGSEA. Unmatched junction bases numbered 16, after V lost 5 bases and J lost 2 bases. CDR3 nucleotide sequence: TGCAGCGTTTCCGGCCTAGCGGGAACTCGGGCCCCCTACGAGCAGTACTTC. This translates into CSVSGLAGTRAPYEQYF.

The rearrangement joins TRBV9 to TRBJ2-3; 10 bases are shared with TRBD2. The length of the CDR3 is 17 residues. The trim removed 0 bases at V and 5 bases at J, leaving 9 bases unmatched. CDR1 SGDLS and CDR2 YYNGEE come from the germline V gene. CDR3 loop: CASSVAGLAGAGDTQYF. CDR3 DNA: TGTGCCAGCAGCGTAGCCGGGCTAGCGGGAGCGGGAGATACGCAGTATTTT.

This chain connects TRBV28 to TRBJ2-1; the match to TRBD1 covers 8 bases. In germline, CDR1 is MDHEN, CDR2 SYDVKM. The V segment lost 6 bases and the J segment 10 bases; nucleotides outside the gene matches: 14. This CDR3 is built from 15 residues. Written as DNA, the CDR3 is TGTGCCAGCAGCCCAGGGGGCCCCGGGGGAAGCGAGCAGTTCTTC. Residues: CASSPGGPGGSEQFF.

V and J are TRBV5-4 and TRBJ2-7, with TRBD2 matching 7 bases. Germline assignment: CDR1 SGHNT and CDR2 YYREEE (reference sequence). The junction had 12 bases not matched to a gene; V was cut back by 2 bases and J by 7 bases. The CDR3 loop spans 15 amino acids. The CDR3 spells CASSFIGGVGVEQYF. In DNA, the CDR3 is TGTGCCAGCAGCTTCATTGGGGGGGTTGGTGTTGAGCAGTACTTC.

The chain links TRBV5-1 to TRBJ2-6, with D possibly called TRBD1 or TRBD2 (6 bases each). Trimming cost V 2 bases and J 4 bases, with 13 bases left between them. Germline-derived CDR1 and CDR2 are SGHRS and YFSETQ. The CDR3 extends over 16 amino acids. The CDR3 DNA reads TGCGCCAGCAGCTTCCCATCGGGGGCCGGGGCCAACGTCCTGACTTTC. This codes for CASSFPSGAGANVLTF.

The rearrangement links TRBV18 to TRBJ2-1; D possibly corresponds to TRBD1 (5 bases). V was clipped by 6 bases and J by 5 bases, with 8 bases between them. CDR1 is KGHSH and CDR2 is LQKENI in the germline V gene. CDR3 length: 12 residues. The chain's CDR3 is CASSVTDNEQFF. The CDR3 region has the DNA TGTGCCAGCTCGGTGACAGACAATGAGCAGTTCTTC.

The chain combines TRBV11-2 with TRBJ2-7; perhaps TRBD2 as D (5 bases). Trimming took 5 bases from V and 4 from J, leaving 6 bases between them. The germline V gene has CDR1 SGHAT and CDR2 FQNNGV. CDR3 size: 11 residues. The CDR3 DNA reads as TGTGCCAGCAGCCGGGGATACGAGCAGTACTTC. It yields the protein CASSRGYEQYF.

This clone has only one observation. The J gene is TRBJ2-3, the V gene TRBV15; 12 positions agree with TRBD2. CDR3 length: 16 amino acids. After removal of 5 bases from V and 1 base from J, the junction contained 4 bases not matched to a gene. The germline CDR1 and CDR2 sequences are LNHNV and YYDKDF (reference sequence). CDR3 coding DNA: TGTGCCACCAGCCTCAGACTAGCGGGAGGCACAGATACGCAGTATTTT. This sequence encodes CATSLRLAGGTDTQYF.

The chain carries TRBV5-1 and TRBJ1-1; D gene unclear. With 4 bases removed from V and 8 bases from J, the gap between germline ends came to 12 bases. CDR3 length equals 12 residues. CDR1 SGHRS and CDR2 YFSETQ come from the germline V gene. Here the CDR3 DNA reads TGCGCCAGCAGCCGGCACGTGGGCGAAGCTTTCTTT. Its translation is CASSRHVGEAFF. The full variable domain, rest sourced from reference TRBV5-1 and TRBJ1-1, is KAGVTQTPRYLIKTRGQQVTLSCSPISGHRSVSWYQQTPGQGLQFLFEYFSETQRNKGNFPGRFSGRQFSNSRSEMNVSTLELGDSALYLCASSRHVGEAFFGQGTRLTVV.

The gene calls are TRBV4-2 and TRBJ2-3, with 10 bases matching TRBD2. The CDR3 contains 15 residues. The junction had 2 bases not matched to a gene; V was cut back by 2 bases and J by 3 bases. The V gene's germline CDR1 is LGHNA and CDR2 YNFKEQ. The CDR3 nucleotides are TGTGCCAGCAGCCAAATTAGCGGGAGGACAGATACGCAGTATTTT. Translating it yields CASSQISGRTDTQYF.

This chain connects TRBV6-5 to TRBJ2-2; the D is unclear. Trimming took off 7 bases at V and 4 bases at J, with 10 bases between the two ends. This CDR3 is 13 amino acids long. CDR1 is MNHEY, CDR2 SVGAGI, per germline. The DNA for the CDR3 is TGTGCCAGCAAGCCCATCGGCACCGGGGAGCTGTTTTTT. It codes for CASKPIGTGELFF.

The rearrangement uses TRBV30 and TRBJ2-1, with TRBD2 identical over 8 bases. The CDR3 is 15 amino acids. Germline lookup yields CDR1 GTSNPN and CDR2 SVGIG (reference sequence). The J segment lost 11 bases and the V segment lost 0 bases, leaving 12 bases of the junction unmatched. CDR3 in amino acids: CAWSVRGSTGGKQFF. CDR3 nucleotides: TGTGCCTGGAGTGTACGGGGGTCGACGGGAGGGAAGCAGTTCTTC.

The CDR3 loop reads CASSSEQGRLYEQYF. As DNA, the CDR3 is TGTGCCAGCAGCTCTGAACAGGGACGGCTCTACGAGCAGTACTTC. The rearrangement links TRBV11-2 to TRBJ2-7; D is perhaps TRBD1 (6 bases). The germline V and J ends were trimmed by 4 bases and 3 bases, with 16 bases remaining between them. CDR1 and CDR2 (germline): SGHAT, FQNNGV. This CDR3 comprises 15 residues.

This chain joins TRBV28 and TRBJ1-2; possible D gene TRBD1, 5 bases. CDR1 and CDR2 from the germline V gene are MDHEN and SYDVKM. Trimming pared 1 base from V and 1 base from J, leaving 16 bases between. The CDR3 has 17 residues. CDR3 bases: TGTGCCAGCAGTTTATTATCCGGGACGAGCCGTAACTATGGCTACACCTTC. Translation gives CASSLLSGTSRNYGYTF.

This chain connects TRBV7-2 to TRBJ1-3; TRBD1 might be the D (5 bases). Trimming left V 1 base short and J 2 bases short, with 18 bases between. This CDR3 has 18 amino acids. Germline CDR1 reads SGHTA; CDR2 reads FQGNSA. The CDR3 spells CASSLVPGGVNTGNTIYF. CDR3 in DNA: TGTGCCAGCAGCTTAGTGCCTGGGGGGGTAAACACTGGAAACACCATATATTTT.

The CDR3 spells CASSPAAGGESSGNTIYF. CDR3 nucleotides: TGTGCCAGCAGTCCCGCCGCTGGGGGGGAGAGCTCTGGAAACACCATATATTTT. The chain couples TRBV28 to TRBJ1-3, with TRBD1 as a possible D gene (5 bases). V lost 5 bases and J 0 bases, leaving 20 bases between the germline ends. In germline, CDR1 is MDHEN, CDR2 SYDVKM. The CDR3 spans 18 residues.